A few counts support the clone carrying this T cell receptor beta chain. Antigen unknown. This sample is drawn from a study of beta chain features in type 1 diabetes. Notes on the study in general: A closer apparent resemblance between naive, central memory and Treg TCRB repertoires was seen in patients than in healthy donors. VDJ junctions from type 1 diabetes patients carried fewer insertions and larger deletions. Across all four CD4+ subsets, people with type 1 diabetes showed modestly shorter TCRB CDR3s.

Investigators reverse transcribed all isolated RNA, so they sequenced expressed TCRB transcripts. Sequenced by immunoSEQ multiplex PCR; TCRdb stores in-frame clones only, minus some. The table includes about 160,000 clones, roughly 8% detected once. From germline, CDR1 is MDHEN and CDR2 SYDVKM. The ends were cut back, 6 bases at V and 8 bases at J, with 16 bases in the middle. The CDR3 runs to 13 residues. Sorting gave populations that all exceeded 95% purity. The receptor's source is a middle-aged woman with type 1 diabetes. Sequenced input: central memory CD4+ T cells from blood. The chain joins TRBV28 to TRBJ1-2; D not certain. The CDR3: CASSPPWAPGYTF. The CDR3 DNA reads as TGTGCCAGCAGCCCCCCTTGGGCTCCGGGCTACACCTTC.